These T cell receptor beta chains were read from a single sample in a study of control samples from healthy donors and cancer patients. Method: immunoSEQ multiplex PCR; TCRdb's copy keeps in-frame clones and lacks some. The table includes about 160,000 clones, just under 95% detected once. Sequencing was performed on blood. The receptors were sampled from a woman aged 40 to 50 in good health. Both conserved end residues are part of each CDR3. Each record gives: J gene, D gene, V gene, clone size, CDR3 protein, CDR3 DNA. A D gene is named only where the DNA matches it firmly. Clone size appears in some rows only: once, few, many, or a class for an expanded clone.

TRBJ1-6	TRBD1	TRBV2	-	CASTTGTGGSPLHF	TGTGCCAGCACTACCGGGACAGGGGGTTCACCCCTCCACTTT
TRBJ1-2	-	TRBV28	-	CASTRAGGRSGGYTF	TGTGCCAGCACCCGAGCCGGGGGGCGTTCTGGTGGCTACACCTTC
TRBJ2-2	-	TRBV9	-	CASSLPNTGELFF	TGTGCCAGCAGCCTCCCCAACACCGGGGAGCTGTTTTTT
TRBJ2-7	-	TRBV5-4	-	CASSLSTNPSYEQYF	TGTGCCAGCAGCTTGAGCACCAATCCCTCCTACGAGCAGTACTTC
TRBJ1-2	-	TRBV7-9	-	CASSSGTRRANYGYTF	TGTGCCAGCAGCTCCGGCACTAGGAGAGCTAACTATGGCTACACCTTC
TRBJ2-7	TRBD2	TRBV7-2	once	CASSRGGAQSYEQYF	TGTGCCAGCAGCCGGGGAGGGGCTCAATCCTACGAGCAGTACTTC
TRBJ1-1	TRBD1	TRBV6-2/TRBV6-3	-	CASSYNPGGLNTEAFF	TGTGCCAGCAGTTACAACCCAGGGGGCCTGAACACTGAAGCTTTCTTT
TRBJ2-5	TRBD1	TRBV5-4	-	CASSTRTGTETQYF	TGTGCCAGCAGCACGCGGACAGGGACAGAGACCCAGTACTTC
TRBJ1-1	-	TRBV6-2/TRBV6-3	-	CASSRGPYTEAFF	TGTGCCAGCAGCCGGGGCCCCTACACTGAAGCTTTCTTT
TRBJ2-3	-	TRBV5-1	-	CASSFGSTDTQYF	TGCGCCAGCAGCTTCGGCAGCACAGATACGCAGTATTTT
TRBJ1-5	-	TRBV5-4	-	CASSLGDQPQHF	TGTGCCAGCAGCTTGGGAGATCAGCCCCAGCATTTT
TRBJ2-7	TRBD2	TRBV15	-	CATSTEREATYEQYF	TGTGCCACCAGCACCGAGCGGGAGGCCACCTACGAGCAGTACTTC
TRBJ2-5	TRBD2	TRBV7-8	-	CASRSKVLAGETQYF	TGTGCCAGCAGATCAAAGGTTCTAGCGGGAGAGACCCAGTACTTC
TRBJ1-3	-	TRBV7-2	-	CASSFRAGRNTIYF	TGTGCCAGCAGCTTCAGGGCAGGGAGAAACACCATATATTTT
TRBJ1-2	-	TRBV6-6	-	CASSSPDGVNYGYTF	TGTGCCAGCAGTTCCCCCGACGGGGTTAACTATGGCTACACCTTC
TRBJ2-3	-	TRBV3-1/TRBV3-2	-	CASSQTRTSTDTQYF	TGTGCCAGCAGCCAAACACGGACGAGCACAGATACGCAGTATTTT
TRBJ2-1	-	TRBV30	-	CAWTKGGNEQFF	TGTGCCTGGACCAAGGGAGGCAATGAGCAGTTCTTC
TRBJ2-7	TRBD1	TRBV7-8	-	CASSLAGTEAYEQYF	TGTGCCAGCAGCTTAGCGGGGACAGAAGCCTACGAGCAGTACTTC
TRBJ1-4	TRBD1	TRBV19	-	CASSSRGQGNEKLFF	TGTGCCAGTAGTAGCAGGGGGCAAGGTAATGAAAAACTGTTTTTT
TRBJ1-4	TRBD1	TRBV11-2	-	CASRLTGGNEKLFF	TGTGCCAGCAGATTGACAGGGGGCAATGAAAAACTGTTTTTT
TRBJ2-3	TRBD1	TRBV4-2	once	CASSQESQTGGVTDTQYF	TGTGCCAGCAGCCAAGAATCTCAAACAGGGGGCGTCACAGATACGCAGTATTTT
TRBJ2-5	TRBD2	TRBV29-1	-	CSLYSGTSGGAGETQYF	TGCAGCTTATATTCCGGGACTAGCGGGGGGGCCGGGGAGACCCAGTACTTC
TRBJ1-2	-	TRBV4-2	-	CASSQEPGPYGYTF	TGTGCCAGCAGCCAAGAGCCAGGGCCCTATGGCTACACCTTC
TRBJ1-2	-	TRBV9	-	CASSVGPTVNYGYTF	TGTGCCAGCAGCGTAGGTCCCACGGTTAACTATGGCTACACCTTC
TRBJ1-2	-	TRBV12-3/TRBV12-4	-	CASSLSTNYGYTF	TGTGCCAGCAGTTTAAGTACGAACTATGGCTACACCTTC
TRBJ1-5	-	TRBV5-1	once	CASSLNPQGANQPQHF	TGCGCCAGCAGCTTGAACCCGCAGGGTGCCAATCAGCCCCAGCATTTT
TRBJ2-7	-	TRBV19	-	CASTEPGRTYEQYF	TGTGCCAGTACCGAGCCCGGAAGAACCTACGAGCAGTACTTC
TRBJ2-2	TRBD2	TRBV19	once	CASRIGRTGELFF	TGTGCCAGTAGGATCGGGAGGACCGGGGAGCTGTTTTTT
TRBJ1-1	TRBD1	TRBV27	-	CASSQFAIQGVNTEAFF	TGTGCCAGCAGCCAGTTTGCCATCCAGGGGGTGAATACTGAAGCTTTCTTT